These 32 T cell receptor beta chains originate from one sample sequenced in a study of blood T cell repertoires in COVID-19. The protocol was immunoSEQ multiplex PCR, while the TCRdb copy is restricted to in-frame clones and leaves out a portion. The data contain roughly 260,000 clones, 88% of them singletons. Sequenced input: peripheral blood. The receptors derive from a woman aged 25-40 years with COVID-19, enrolled during active disease.

The V call is TRBV21-1, the J call TRBJ2-3; the table's D call of TRBD1 was not tested on the DNA. TRBV21-1 is a pseudogene. This CDR3 has 19 residues. CDR3 loop: CASSKGEQGARRPLDTQYF. The CDR3 DNA sequence: TGTGCCAGCAGCAAAGGGGAACAAGGGGCCCGGCGTCCTCTTGATACGCAGTATTTT.

The chain joins TRBV13 to TRBJ2-1; 7 bases map to TRBD2. Germline values: CDR1 PRHDT, CDR2 FYEKMQ (reference sequence). The CDR3 has 16 residues. V shed 5 bases, J shed 9 bases, and the junction held 16 bases outside the gene matches. The CDR3 nucleotides are TGTGCCAGCAGCACTCCCGGTGGAGCGGGAAGGAGTGAGCAGTTCTTC. Encoded protein: CASSTPGGAGRSEQFF.

The rearrangement links TRBV30 to TRBJ2-7; 15 bases agree with TRBD2. CDR1 is GTSNPN, CDR2 SVGIG, per germline (reference sequence). Unmatched junction bases numbered 12, after V lost 6 bases and J lost 3 bases. CDR3 length: 17 residues. As DNA, the CDR3 is TGTGCCTGCTCCGGGACTAGCGGGAGGAGGGGGGGCTACGAGCAGTACTTC. It yields the protein CACSGTSGRRGGYEQYF.

V usage is TRBV6-5 and J usage is TRBJ2-4; 8 bases are shared with TRBD1. Germline assignment: CDR1 MNHEY and CDR2 SVGAGI. V gave up 2 bases and J gave up 5 bases; unmatched junction bases: 5. This CDR3 contains 15 residues. The CDR3 loop is CASSYGGQGQNIQYF. CDR3 nucleotide sequence: TGTGCCAGCAGTTACGGAGGACAGGGCCAAAACATTCAGTACTTC.

This clone came up a few times. V and J are TRBV7-2 and TRBJ2-3; TRBD2 is a possible D gene (6 bases). Germline V CDR1 and CDR2: SGHTA, FQGNSA. The germline V and J ends were trimmed by 11 bases and 0 bases, with 18 bases remaining between them. The CDR3 has 15 amino acids. CDR3 sequence: CASRHSGTSTDTQYF. CDR3 DNA: TGTGCCTCCCGCCATAGCGGAACTAGCACAGATACGCAGTATTTT.

V is TRBV2 and J is TRBJ2-7; 7 nucleotides match TRBD1. Germline V lookup: CDR1 SNHLY, CDR2 FYNNEI. J lost 7 bases, V lost 4 bases, and 10 bases had no gene match. The CDR3 is made up of 14 amino acids. The chain's CDR3 is CASSGQGSGGEQYF. CDR3 coding DNA: TGTGCCAGCAGTGGACAGGGTTCTGGGGGTGAGCAGTACTTC.

This clone was seen a few times. The chain recombines TRBV19 with TRBJ1-3, with D tentatively TRBD1 (5 bases). Germline CDR1 is LNHDA and CDR2 is SQIVND (reference sequence). This CDR3 has 14 residues. V lost 7 bases and J lost 0, with 10 bases in between. The CDR3 nucleotides read TGTGCCAGTAAACAGGATTTCTCTGGAAACACCATATATTTT. Amino acids: CASKQDFSGNTIYF.

The rearrangement links TRBV2 to TRBJ1-2; 9 positions match TRBD1. The length of the CDR3 is 17 residues. Germline CDR1 is SNHLY and CDR2 is FYNNEI. The V and J ends lost 0 bases and 1 base, in that order; junction bases with no gene match: 6. CDR3 in DNA: TGTGCCAGCAGTGAAGCGCAGGGACAGGGTCATAACTATGGCTACACCTTC. Its translation: CASSEAQGQGHNYGYTF.

In its sample, this clone was seen once. V and J are TRBV30 and TRBJ1-5; TRBD1 is a possible D gene (6 bases). Germline-derived CDR1 and CDR2 are GTSNPN and SVGIG (reference sequence). V shed 3 bases and J shed 7 bases, with 13 bases lying between them. CDR3 length: 13 amino acids. The CDR3 sequence is CAWRDSPEQPQHF. For the CDR3, the DNA is TGTGCCTGGAGGGACAGCCCCGAACAGCCCCAGCATTTT.

The genes are TRBV7-2 and TRBJ1-5; D gene uncertain. Germline V CDR1 and CDR2: SGHTA, FQGNSA. This CDR3 contains 15 residues. The V and J ends lost 5 bases and 4 bases respectively, with 15 bases between them. The CDR3 bases are TGTGCCAGCAGCCCACCCGGGGATATGAATCAGCCCCAGCATTTT. It yields the protein CASSPPGDMNQPQHF.

The genes are TRBV4-1 and TRBJ2-3; D might be TRBD1 (5 bases). The V and J ends lost 1 base and 6 bases respectively, with 11 bases between them. CDR3 size: 14 residues. Germline V gene sequence: CDR1 MGHRA, CDR2 YSYEKL. This CDR3 reads CASSQGVRGDTQYF. In DNA, the CDR3 is TGCGCCAGCAGCCAAGGGGTAAGGGGTGATACGCAGTATTTT.

V and J are TRBV28 and TRBJ1-5; tentative D call: TRBD1 (6 bases). Trimming shortened V by 7 bases and J by 0 bases, and 13 bases separated the two germline ends. This CDR3 spans 15 amino acids. Germline CDR1 MDHEN, CDR2 SYDVKM. In nucleotides, the CDR3 is TGTGCCAGCAAAACCCTGGACAGTAGCAATCAGCCCCAGCATTTT. Translating gives CASKTLDSSNQPQHF. The full variable domain, its missing parts supplied by reference TRBV28 and TRBJ1-5, is DVKVTQSSRYLVKRTGEKVFLECVQDMDHENMFWYRQDPGLGLRLIYFSYDVKMKEKGDIPEGYSVSREKKERFSLILESASTNQTSMYLCASKTLDSSNQPQHFGDGTRLSIL.

As concerns this clone: One end of the junction does not line up with germline, which may come from a read error. The chain links TRBV12-3 or TRBV12-4 to TRBJ2-7; D not certain. The CDR3 runs 12 residues. The CDR3 loop is CASSLVQTSPSF. The CDR3 region has the DNA TGTGCCAGCAGTTTGGTACAGACCTCACCGTCCTTC.

The genes are TRBV5-1 and TRBJ2-1, with D possibly being TRBD2 (5 bases). CDR3 length: 12 amino acids. The V gene lost 0 bases and the J gene lost 8 bases, with 6 bases spanning the gap. Germline values: CDR1 SGHRS, CDR2 YFSETQ. This CDR3 reads CASSLERHEQFF. The CDR3 DNA follows: TGCGCCAGCAGCTTGGAGCGGCATGAGCAGTTCTTC.

The chain couples TRBV4-3 to TRBJ2-7, with 14 bases lining up with TRBD2. The CDR3 runs 15 residues. Germline values: CDR1 LGHNA, CDR2 YSLEER. Losses at the gene ends were 2 bases for V and 6 bases for J; bases not matched to a gene: 3. CDR3 nucleotide sequence: TGCGCCAGCAGCCAAAGGGGACTAGCGGGAGCCGAGCAGTACTTC. Its translation: CASSQRGLAGAEQYF.

The chain employs TRBV27 and TRBJ2-7, with TRBD2 as a possible D gene (6 bases). V shed 3 bases and J shed 2 bases, with 11 bases lying between them. Germline V lookup: CDR1 MNHEY, CDR2 SMNVEV (reference sequence). This CDR3 is built from 14 residues. CDR3: CASSFRDFTYEQYF. In nucleotides, the CDR3 is TGTGCCAGCAGTTTCCGGGACTTTACCTACGAGCAGTACTTC.

This chain joins TRBV5-4 and TRBJ2-6; 15 positions match TRBD2. The CDR3 is made up of 18 amino acids. CDR1 and CDR2 from the germline V gene are SGHNT and YYREEE (reference sequence). V shed 4 bases, J shed 3 bases, and the junction held 5 bases outside the gene matches. The CDR3 nucleotides read TGTGCCAGCAGCCCGGGACTAGCGGGAGGTTATGGGGCCAACGTCCTGACTTTC. Translating gives CASSPGLAGGYGANVLTF.

This chain uses TRBV6-6 with TRBJ2-7; TRBD2 agrees at 8 bases. J gave up 4 bases and V 6 bases, and 8 bases lay outside the gene matches. Germline assignment: CDR1 MNHNY and CDR2 SVGAGI (reference sequence). The CDR3 covers 14 residues. The CDR3 protein is CASRDSGSVYEQYF. The CDR3 nucleotides are TGTGCCAGCAGAGACAGCGGGAGTGTTTACGAGCAGTACTTC.

On this clone: Other DNA sequences in this sample translate to the same CDR3. The chain uses TRBV19 and TRBJ2-3; D uncertain. CDR1 is LNHDA, CDR2 SQIVND, per germline (reference sequence). Deletions cut 1 base from V and 4 bases from J, with 6 bases between. The CDR3 runs 13 residues. The CDR3 DNA reads TGTGCCAGTAGTATAGGGTCAGCAGATACGCAGTATTTT. Translated, it gives CASSIGSADTQYF.

The rearrangement joins TRBV4-2 to TRBJ1-4; no reliable D call. CDR1 is LGHNA and CDR2 is YNFKEQ in the germline V gene. The CDR3 consists of 15 residues. V shed 1 base and J shed 5 bases, with 11 bases lying between them. As DNA, the CDR3 is TGTGCCAGCAGCCAAGGGGTAATCGGGAATGAAAAACTGTTTTTT. Amino acid sequence: CASSQGVIGNEKLFF.

CDR3 amino acids: CASSWSTSGSGNEQFF. CDR3 DNA: TGCGCCAGCAGCTGGAGCACTAGCGGGAGTGGAAATGAGCAGTTCTTC. The V gene is TRBV5-1, the J gene TRBJ2-1; 11 bases are a match to TRBD2. Germline lookup yields CDR1 SGHRS and CDR2 YFSETQ. V lost 3 bases, J lost 7 bases, and 9 bases stayed unmatched. This CDR3 spans 16 amino acids.

The rearrangement uses TRBV5-1 and TRBJ1-1; 8 nucleotides align to TRBD1. The CDR3 contains 15 residues. V trimming: 4 bases; J trimming: 5 bases; junction bases outside the gene matches: 10. Per germline, CDR1 SGHRS and CDR2 YFSETQ. CDR3 DNA sequence: TGCGCCAGCAGCCCTAGAAGGACAGGGATTACTGAAGCTTTCTTT. Translating gives CASSPRRTGITEAFF.

CDR3 in DNA: TGCGCCAGCAGCCAGGGACGGACTACAAGCAATGAAAAACTGTTTTTT. Its protein is CASSQGRTTSNEKLFF. The rearrangement uses TRBV5-1 and TRBJ1-4; the D gene is possibly TRBD1 (5 bases). CDR1 SGHRS and CDR2 YFSETQ come from the germline V gene. The V end lost 4 bases, the J end lost 5 bases, and 18 bases lay between the germline ends. The CDR3 is made up of 16 amino acids.

This clone was observed a few times. This chain connects TRBV4-3 to TRBJ2-7; 7 bases agree with TRBD1. The V gene end was trimmed by 2 bases and the J gene end by 0 bases; junction bases not matched to a gene: 4. Looked up from germline, CDR1 is LGHNA and CDR2 is YSLEER. The CDR3 sequence is 15 residues long. CDR3 DNA sequence: TGCGCCAGCAGCCAAACAGGGGACGGCTCCTACGAGCAGTACTTC. It yields the protein CASSQTGDGSYEQYF.

The CDR3 DNA is TGTGCCAGCAGTTTTAGACTAGCTGGGACCTACGAGCAGTACTTC. As protein: CASSFRLAGTYEQYF. The chain joins TRBV27 to TRBJ2-7; 7 bases align to TRBD2. This CDR3 has 15 amino acids. V lost 3 bases, J lost 2 bases, and 7 bases stayed unmatched. Germline V gene data show CDR1 as MNHEY and CDR2 as SMNVEV (reference sequence).

The genes are TRBV6-5 and TRBJ1-2; tentatively, D is TRBD1 (6 bases). Trimming cost V 4 bases and J 4 bases, with 13 bases left between them. The CDR3 covers 14 residues. From germline, CDR1 is MNHEY and CDR2 SVGAGI. CDR3 nucleotide sequence: TGTGCCAGCAGTTCCTCAGGGGAAGGCTATGGCTACACCTTC. It specifies CASSSSGEGYGYTF.

This chain joins TRBV28 and TRBJ2-2, with D maybe TRBD2 (6 bases). The V gene lost 4 bases and the J gene lost 0 bases, with 24 bases spanning the gap. The germline CDR1 and CDR2 sequences are MDHEN and SYDVKM. The CDR3 covers 20 residues. The CDR3 DNA follows: TGTGCCAGCAGTTACCGCAGGAGTTCGGCCCCGGGAGCGAACACCGGGGAGCTGTTTTTT. Its translation: CASSYRRSSAPGANTGELFF.

V and J are TRBV19 and TRBJ1-1; the D gene is possibly TRBD1 (5 bases). This CDR3 is 14 amino acids long. Trimming shortened V by 5 bases and J by 1 base, and 11 bases separated the two germline ends. Germline loops: CDR1 LNHDA, CDR2 SQIVND (reference sequence). The CDR3 DNA follows: TGTGCCAGTAGTGGCCGGGGGACGAACACTGAAGCTTTCTTT. It specifies CASSGRGTNTEAFF.

CDR3 DNA: TGTGCCAGCAGCCTCGACAGATATAATGAAAAACTGTTTTTT. As protein: CASSLDRYNEKLFF. This chain links TRBV5-6 with TRBJ1-4; D may be TRBD1 (5 bases). Germline V gene sequence: CDR1 SGHDT, CDR2 YYEEEE. The CDR3 runs to 14 residues. Trimming cost V 4 bases and J 4 bases, with 11 bases left between them.

The rearrangement uses TRBV15 and TRBJ2-7; TRBD2 matches at 7 bases. CDR1 is LNHNV and CDR2 is YYDKDF in the germline V gene (reference sequence). Trimming took 3 bases from V and 5 from J; bases not matched to a gene: 7. CDR3 length equals 14 residues. For the CDR3, the DNA is TGTGCCACCAGCAGGGCGACAGCGGGAAACGAGCAGTACTTC. Its protein product is CATSRATAGNEQYF.

The chain uses TRBV7-6 and TRBJ2-7; TRBD1 is a possible D gene (5 bases). Per the germline V gene, CDR1 is SGHVS and CDR2 is FNYEAQ. The V and J ends lost 5 bases and 6 bases respectively, with 23 bases between them. The CDR3 consists of 16 residues. The CDR3 spells CASSQSRVSGIFEQYF. The CDR3 bases are TGTGCCAGCAGCCAGAGCAGGGTTTCGGGTATCTTCGAGCAGTACTTC.

The chain has TRBV2 and TRBJ2-2; 7 bases fit TRBD2. V trimming: 7 bases; J trimming: 4 bases; junction bases outside the gene matches: 9. Per germline, CDR1 SNHLY and CDR2 FYNNEI. This CDR3 comprises 15 residues. DNA for the CDR3: TGTGCCAGCAAGGGAGGGAGGGCCGCCACCGGGGAGCTGTTTTTT. It translates to CASKGGRAATGELFF. The full variable domain, in which reference TRBV2 and TRBJ2-2 provide the parts outside the CDR3, is EPEVTQTPSHQVTQMGQEVILRCVPISNHLYFYWYRQILGQKVEFLVSFYNNEISEKSEIFDDQFSVERPDGSNFTLKIRSTKLEDSAMYFCASKGGRAATGELFFGEGSRLTVL.